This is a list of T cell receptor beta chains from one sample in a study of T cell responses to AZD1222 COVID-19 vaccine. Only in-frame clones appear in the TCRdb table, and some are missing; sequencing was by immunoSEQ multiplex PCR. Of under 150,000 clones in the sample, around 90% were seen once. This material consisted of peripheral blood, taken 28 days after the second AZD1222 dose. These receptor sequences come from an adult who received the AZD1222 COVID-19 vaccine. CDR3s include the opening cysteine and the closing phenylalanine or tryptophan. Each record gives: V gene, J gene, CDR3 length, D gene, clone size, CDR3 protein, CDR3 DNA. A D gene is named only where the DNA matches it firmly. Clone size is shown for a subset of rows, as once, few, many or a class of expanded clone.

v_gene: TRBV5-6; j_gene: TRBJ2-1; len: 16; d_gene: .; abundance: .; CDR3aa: CASSSYRYDQGDEQFF; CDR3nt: TGTGCCAGCAGCAGTTACAGGTACGACCAGGGCGATGAGCAGTTCTTC
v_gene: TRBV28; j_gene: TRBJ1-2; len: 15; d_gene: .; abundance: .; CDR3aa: CASSLGLGIVYGYTF; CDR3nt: TGTGCCAGCAGTTTGGGGTTGGGGATCGTCTATGGCTACACCTTC
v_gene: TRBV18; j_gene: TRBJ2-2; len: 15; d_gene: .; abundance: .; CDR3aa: CASSPPRERTGELFF; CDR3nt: TGTGCCAGCTCACCACCCCGCGAGAGGACCGGGGAGCTGTTTTTT
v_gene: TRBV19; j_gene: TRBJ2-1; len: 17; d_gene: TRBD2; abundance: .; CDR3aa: CASSPGLAGGPGNEQFF; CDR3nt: TGTGCCAGTAGTCCGGGACTAGCGGGAGGGCCAGGCAATGAGCAGTTCTTC
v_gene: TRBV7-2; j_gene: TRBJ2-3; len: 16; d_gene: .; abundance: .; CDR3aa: CASSLGYGPGTDTQYF; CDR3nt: TGTGCCAGCAGCTTAGGATACGGTCCGGGCACAGATACGCAGTATTTT
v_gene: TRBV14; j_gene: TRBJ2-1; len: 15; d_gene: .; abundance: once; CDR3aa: CASSQNWIVGNEQFF; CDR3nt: TGTGCCAGCAGCCAAAATTGGATCGTAGGCAATGAGCAGTTCTTC
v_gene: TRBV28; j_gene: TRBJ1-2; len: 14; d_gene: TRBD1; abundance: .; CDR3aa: CASSGTGAEYGYTF; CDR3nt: TGTGCCAGCAGCGGGACAGGGGCGGAATATGGCTACACCTTC
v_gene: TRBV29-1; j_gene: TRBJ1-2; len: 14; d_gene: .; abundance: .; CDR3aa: CSVDPDGFLYGYTF; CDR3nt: TGCAGCGTTGACCCGGACGGATTTCTCTATGGCTACACCTTC
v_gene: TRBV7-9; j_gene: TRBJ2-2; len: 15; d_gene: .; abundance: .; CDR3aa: CASSRLGRNTGELFF; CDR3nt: TGTGCCAGCAGTAGACTAGGTCGGAACACCGGGGAGCTGTTTTTT
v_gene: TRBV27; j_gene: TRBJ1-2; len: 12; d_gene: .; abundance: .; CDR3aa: CASTSWGHGYTF; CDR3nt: TGTGCCAGCACTTCGTGGGGGCATGGCTACACCTTC
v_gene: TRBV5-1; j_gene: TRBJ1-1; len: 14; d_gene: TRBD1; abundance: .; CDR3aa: CASSLGGQTTEAFF; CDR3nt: TGCGCCAGCAGCTTGGGGGGACAGACCACTGAAGCTTTCTTT
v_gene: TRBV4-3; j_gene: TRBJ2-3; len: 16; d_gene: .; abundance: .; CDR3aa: CASSHLRDSHTDTQYF; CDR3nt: TGCGCCAGCAGCCACCTCCGGGACTCTCACACAGATACGCAGTATTTT
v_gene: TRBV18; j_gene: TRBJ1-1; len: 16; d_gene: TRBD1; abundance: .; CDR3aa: CASSPSRTGVNTEAFF; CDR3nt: TGTGCCAGCTCACCATCGAGGACAGGGGTTAACACTGAAGCTTTCTTT
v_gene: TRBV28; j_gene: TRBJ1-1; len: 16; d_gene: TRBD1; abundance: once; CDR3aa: CASRAGTGGGSTEAFF; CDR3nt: TGTGCCAGCAGAGCCGGGACAGGGGGGGGTTCGACTGAAGCTTTCTTT
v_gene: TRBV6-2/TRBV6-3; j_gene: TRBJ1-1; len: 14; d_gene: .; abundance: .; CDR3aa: CASSEGGRRAEAFF; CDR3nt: TGTGCCAGCAGCGAGGGAGGCAGACGGGCTGAAGCTTTCTTT
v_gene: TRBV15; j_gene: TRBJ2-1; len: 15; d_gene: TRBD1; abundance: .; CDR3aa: CATSRDPDRVNEQFF; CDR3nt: TGTGCCACCAGCAGAGATCCCGACAGGGTAAATGAGCAGTTCTTC
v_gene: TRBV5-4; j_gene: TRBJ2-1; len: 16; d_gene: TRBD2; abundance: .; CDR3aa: CASSSRTSGGTNEQFF; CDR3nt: TGTGCCAGCAGCTCGAGGACTAGCGGGGGGACCAATGAGCAGTTCTTC
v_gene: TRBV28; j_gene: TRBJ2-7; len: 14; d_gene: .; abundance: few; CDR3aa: CASSRRGLSYEQYF; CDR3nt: TGTGCCAGCAGCCGGCGGGGACTCTCCTACGAGCAGTACTTC
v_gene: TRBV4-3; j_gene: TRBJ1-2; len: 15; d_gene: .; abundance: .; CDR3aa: CASSQERARGDGYTF; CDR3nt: TGCGCCAGCAGCCAAGAGCGGGCGAGGGGGGATGGCTACACCTTC
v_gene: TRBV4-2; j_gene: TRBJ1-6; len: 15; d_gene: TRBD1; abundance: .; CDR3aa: CASSRRTGGDSPLHF; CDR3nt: TGTGCCAGCAGCCGTCGGACAGGGGGCGATTCACCCCTCCACTTT
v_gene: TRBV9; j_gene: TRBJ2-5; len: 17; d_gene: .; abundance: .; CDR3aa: CASSVGVGLREQETQYF; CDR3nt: TGTGCCAGCAGCGTAGGAGTAGGGCTTAGGGAGCAAGAGACCCAGTACTTC
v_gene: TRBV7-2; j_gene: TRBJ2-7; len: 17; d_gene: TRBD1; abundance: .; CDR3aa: CASSPTTGTEPSYEQYF; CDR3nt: TGTGCCAGCAGCCCGACGACCGGGACAGAACCCTCCTACGAGCAGTACTTC
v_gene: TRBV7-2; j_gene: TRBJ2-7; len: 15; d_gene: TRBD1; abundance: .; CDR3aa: CASSPRAGGFHEQYF; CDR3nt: TGTGCCAGCAGCCCCAGAGCAGGGGGCTTCCACGAGCAGTACTTC